This is a list of T cell receptor beta chains from one sample in a study of OX40 agonist ivuxolimab in advanced cancers. Profiling relied on immunoSEQ multiplex PCR, and the TCRdb table lists in-frame clones only, not all of them. Of under 20,000 clones in the sample, more than 75% are singletons; the top ten hold 2.4%. The sequences come from CD4+ or CD8+ T cells sorted from blood, collected in a trial of the OX40 agonist ivuxolimab. The receptor source for this set is an adult with an advanced solid tumor such as melanoma, head and neck, liver or kidney cancer. The CDR3 runs from the conserved cysteine through the conserved F or W. A D gene is named only where the DNA matches it firmly. Some rows mark clone size as missing; the rest say once, few, many or name a class of expanded clone.

TGTGCCAGCAGCCGGACCAATGAGCAGTTCTTC,CASSRTNEQFF,TRBJ2-1,TRBV7-2,11,-,-
TGTGCCAGCAGTTTTTCCGCAGGGGCAGGAGGCTACACCTTC,CASSFSAGAGGYTF,TRBJ1-2,TRBV28,14,once,-
TGTGCCAGCAGCAAAGACAGCATGAACACTGAAGCTTTCTTT,CASSKDSMNTEAFF,TRBJ1-1,TRBV11-3,14,-,-
TGTGCCAGTAGTAACACCCACGACCCTTGGGGTAGCTCCTACAATGAGCAGTTCTTC,CASSNTHDPWGSSYNEQFF,TRBJ2-1,TRBV19,19,-,-
TGTGCCAGCAGTGAGACCGGGACTAGCGGGAACGAGCAGTTCTTC,CASSETGTSGNEQFF,TRBJ2-1,TRBV25-1,15,-,TRBD2
TGTGCCTGGAGTTCACTTAGCAATCAGCCCCAGCATTTT,CAWSSLSNQPQHF,TRBJ1-5,TRBV30,13,-,-
TGTGCCAGCAGCTGGACAGAGAGCACAGATACGCAGTATTTT,CASSWTESTDTQYF,TRBJ2-3,TRBV11-2,14,-,-
TGCGCCAGCAGCTTGGCGGTGGGCTCTAGCGGGAGCTCCTACGAGCAGTACTTC,CASSLAVGSSGSSYEQYF,TRBJ2-7,TRBV5-1,18,-,TRBD2
TGCGCCAGCAGCTTGGCAGAGGGGGGTTATTCACCCCTCCACTTT,CASSLAEGGYSPLHF,TRBJ1-6,TRBV5-1,15,few,-
TGCGCCAGCCGGGGACTAGCAGCGAACATTCAGTACTTC,CASRGLAANIQYF,TRBJ2-4,TRBV4-1,13,once,TRBD2
TGTGCCAGCAGTGCTGGGGATACGCAGTATTTT,CASSAGDTQYF,TRBJ2-3,TRBV6-1,11,-,-
TGTGCCAGCTCACCCTCGGATACAAGGTCCTACACCTTC,CASSPSDTRSYTF,TRBJ1-2,TRBV18,13,-,-
TGTGCCATCAGTGAGTCGAAGGGGCAAAACAATCAGCCCCAGCATTTT,CAISESKGQNNQPQHF,TRBJ1-5,TRBV10-3,16,few,-
TGTGCCAGCAGTTACACGGGGGACTCCTACAATGAGCAGTTCTTC,CASSYTGDSYNEQFF,TRBJ2-1,TRBV6-6,15,-,-
TGTGCCAGCAGCCCAGGTGACTCTGGGGCCAACGTCCTGACTTTC,CASSPGDSGANVLTF,TRBJ2-6,TRBV2,15,-,-
TGTGCCAGCAACCCACAGGGATTCCCACGCACCGGGGAGCTGTTTTTT,CASNPQGFPRTGELFF,TRBJ2-2,TRBV28,16,-,-
TGTGCCATCAGTGGGGAAGGCACTAACACAGATACGCAGTATTTT,CAISGEGTNTDTQYF,TRBJ2-3,TRBV10-3,15,-,-
TGTGCCAGCAGCTTGGCTCGACAGGGGACGGATGAGCAGTTCTTC,CASSLARQGTDEQFF,TRBJ2-1,TRBV5-4,15,-,TRBD1
TGTGCCAGCAGCACCCCGGCAGGGAGAAACAATGAGCAGTTCTTC,CASSTPAGRNNEQFF,TRBJ2-1,TRBV21-1,15,-,-
TGTGCCAGCAGCGGATACCTCCGACAGGGGCGCATAGGCTACACCTTC,CASSGYLRQGRIGYTF,TRBJ1-2,TRBV7-8,16,-,TRBD1
TGTGCCAGCAGTTACTCGGACAGGGTTGAGACCCAGTACTTC,CASSYSDRVETQYF,TRBJ2-5,TRBV6-5,14,-,TRBD1
TGTGCCATCAGTGGACGGCGGGGGACCTACAATGAGCAGTTCTTC,CAISGRRGTYNEQFF,TRBJ2-1,TRBV10-3,15,-,TRBD2
TGTGCCAGCAGTGATGGGTTTGGCTACACCTTC,CASSDGFGYTF,TRBJ1-2,TRBV6-1,11,few,-
TGCGCCAGCAGCTTCGAGAACACCGGGGAGCTGTTTTTT,CASSFENTGELFF,TRBJ2-2,TRBV5-1,13,once,-
TGCGCCAGCAGCCCAGGGGACCAACTCAATGAGCAGTTCTTC,CASSPGDQLNEQFF,TRBJ2-1,TRBV5-1,14,-,-
TGTGCCAGCTCAACAGGAGGACTATACAATGAGCAGTTCTTC,CASSTGGLYNEQFF,TRBJ2-1,TRBV27,14,-,-
TGTGCCAGCACCTTATCATCTGATCAGCCCCAGCATTTT,CASTLSSDQPQHF,TRBJ1-5,TRBV7-2,13,few,-
TGTGCCAGCAGGACTTCGACAGCCGGGGGCCAGCCCCAGCATTTT,CASRTSTAGGQPQHF,TRBJ1-5,TRBV27,15,-,-
TGTGCCAGCAGCTTAGGACAGGGGGGTGAAAAACTGTTTTTT,CASSLGQGGEKLFF,TRBJ1-4,TRBV7-8,14,-,TRBD1
TGCGCCAGCAGCGGAGGACAGCTCAACACTGAAGCTTTCTTT,CASSGGQLNTEAFF,TRBJ1-1,TRBV5-1,14,few,-
TGTGCCTGGAGTAGGGGTCTAGCGGGAGGGCCTGAGACCCAGTACTTC,CAWSRGLAGGPETQYF,TRBJ2-5,TRBV30,16,once,TRBD2
TGTGCCAGCAGCTTCGCCGGGCGGAACTATGGCTACACCTTC,CASSFAGRNYGYTF,TRBJ1-2,TRBV5-5,14,-,-
TGTGCCAGCAGCGTAAGGGGGAGTGTGACAGATACGCAGTATTTT,CASSVRGSVTDTQYF,TRBJ2-3,TRBV9,15,-,-
TGCGCCAGCAGCTTGGTGGGTGGTGAGCAGTTCTTC,CASSLVGGEQFF,TRBJ2-1,TRBV5-1,12,-,-
TGTGCCAGCAGCTTAGATCTGGGGGATGGGGCCAACGTCCTGACTTTC,CASSLDLGDGANVLTF,TRBJ2-6,TRBV7-9,16,-,-
TGTGCCAGCAGCTTGTCAGGGTTAGAGGACAATGAGCAGTTCTTC,CASSLSGLEDNEQFF,TRBJ2-1,TRBV5-4,15,-,-
TGTGCCAGCAGCCGAGACTTAGCGGGAGGACGCAATGAGCAGTTCTTC,CASSRDLAGGRNEQFF,TRBJ2-1,TRBV5-8,16,-,TRBD2
TGTGCCAGCACTTCTAGCACAGATACGCAGTATTTT,CASTSSTDTQYF,TRBJ2-3,TRBV11-2,12,-,-
TGTGCCAGCAGCTTAATGTCGGCTAGCGGTCCGAACACCGGGGAGCTGTTTTTT,CASSLMSASGPNTGELFF,TRBJ2-2,TRBV7-3,18,few,TRBD2
TGTGCCAGCTCACCAGGAGTGCAGGGACCGGGAAACACCATATATTTT,CASSPGVQGPGNTIYF,TRBJ1-3,TRBV18,16,once,-
TGTGCCAGCAGTATTACAGGGGGCCTCGATGGCTACACCTTC,CASSITGGLDGYTF,TRBJ1-2,TRBV28,14,-,TRBD1
TGTGCCAGCAGCCCCCCCCCGATGTCTAGCGGGGGCCAAGAGACCCAGTACTTC,CASSPPPMSSGGQETQYF,TRBJ2-5,TRBV7-9,18,once,TRBD2
TGTGCCAGTACCTGGGGTCTTGGAAACACCATATATTTT,CASTWGLGNTIYF,TRBJ1-3,TRBV25-1,13,-,-
TGCACCAGCAGCCACGGGGCGGGAGATACGCAGTATTTT,CTSSHGAGDTQYF,TRBJ2-3,TRBV1,13,-,-
TGTGCCAGCAGTTTTGTGTGGGGTGACGAGCAGTACTTC,CASSFVWGDEQYF,TRBJ2-7,TRBV27,13,once,-
TGTGCCGCCCAGGGAAGGTTGGGAGATACGCAGTATTTT,CAAQGRLGDTQYF,TRBJ2-3,TRBV10-3,13,-,-
TGTGCCAGCAGCTCACGGGGGGGCGCCGCCTACGAGCAGTACTTC,CASSSRGGAAYEQYF,TRBJ2-7,TRBV7-3,15,few,TRBD2
TGCAGCGTTGAGGTAGGGTCCCGCTGGTTCTTC,CSVEVGSRWFF,TRBJ2-1,TRBV29-1,11,-,-
TGTGCCAGCAGCCCTCAGGCGGTTCAAGAGACCCAGTACTTC,CASSPQAVQETQYF,TRBJ2-5,TRBV28,14,-,-